The 6 T cell receptor beta chains below were found in one sample sequenced in a study of Ad26.COV2.S vaccination and SARS-CoV-2 variants. Treatment defined: roughly 20 received Ad26.COV2.S at low or high dose, single or two shots; about 5 received placebo; per-sample allocation not given. Material that was analyzed had been drawn on day 63 after the first vaccine or placebo injection. TCRdb's copy holds only in-frame clones and misses some; the assay was immunoSEQ multiplex PCR. The top ten hold roughly 6% of the sample, which has roughly 300,000 clones, about 87% seen once. Material: peripheral blood, obtained in a trial of Ad26.COV2.S vaccine versus placebo. Source of these receptors: a person between 18 and 60 years old who received the Ad26.COV2.S COVID-19 vaccine or a placebo.

The gene calls are TRBV4-3 and TRBJ2-7; TRBD1 agrees at 12 bases. Germline trimming cut 2 bases from V and 6 bases from J; bases unmatched to any gene: 11. Germline V lookup: CDR1 LGHNA, CDR2 YSLEER. The CDR3 sequence is 17 residues long. Here the CDR3 DNA reads TGCGCCAGCAGCCAATCGGGGACCGGGACAGGGGGCCGCGAGCAGTACTTC. Translating it yields CASSQSGTGTGGREQYF.

The CDR3 region is CASSPRQGGDEQYF. The CDR3 nucleotides are TGCGCCAGCAGCCCTCGACAGGGAGGCGACGAGCAGTACTTC. The rearrangement uses TRBV4-1 and TRBJ2-7; the D gene is possibly TRBD1 (7 bases). Between the trimmed V and J ends, which lost 4 bases and 5 bases, there was a span of 15 bases. The CDR3 spans 14 residues. Looked up from germline, CDR1 is MGHRA and CDR2 is YSYEKL.

The chain links TRBV7-8 to TRBJ2-1, with TRBD1 matching 10 bases. The CDR3 runs to 15 residues. V lost 4 bases to trimming and J lost 10 bases; unmatched junction nucleotides: 10. Looked up from germline, CDR1 is SGHVS and CDR2 is FQNEAQ. CDR3 bases: TGTGCCAGCAGCTCTAAGCCGGGACAGGGGAAGGAGCAGTTCTTC. Its protein is CASSSKPGQGKEQFF.

The chain employs TRBV19 and TRBJ2-7; 12 bases match TRBD2. Trimming at V came to 10 bases and at J to 4 bases, leaving 5 bases not matched to a gene. In germline, CDR1 is LNHDA, CDR2 SQIVND (reference sequence). The CDR3 has 13 amino acids. CDR3 bases: TGTGCCACCAGGACTAGCGGGACATACGAGCAGTACTTC. The encoded protein is CATRTSGTYEQYF.

The chain recombines TRBV7-9 with TRBJ2-3; D gene unclear. From germline, CDR1 is SEHNR and CDR2 FQNEAQ (reference sequence). This CDR3 has 14 amino acids. V gave up 3 bases and J gave up 0 bases, with 7 bases separating them. The CDR3 DNA follows: TGTGCCAGCAGCTTTCACACTAGCACAGATACGCAGTATTTT. Amino acid sequence: CASSFHTSTDTQYF. Together with reference TRBV7-9 and TRBJ2-3, the CDR3 gives the full variable domain: DTGVSQNPRHKITKRGQNVTFRCDPISEHNRLYWYRQTLGQGPEFLTYFQNEAQLEKSRLLSDRFSAERPKGSFSTLEIQRTEQGDSAMYLCASSFHTSTDTQYFGPGTRLTVL.

The gene calls are TRBV15 and TRBJ2-7, with D hard to call. Trimming pared 0 bases from V and 2 bases from J, leaving 11 bases between. The CDR3 runs to 15 residues. CDR1 and CDR2 from the germline V gene are LNHNV and YYDKDF (reference sequence). The CDR3 nucleotides read TGTGCCACCAGCAGAGATATTCCGGTAACCTACGAGCAGTACTTC. Its translation: CATSRDIPVTYEQYF.